A single sample gave rise to the 16 T cell receptor beta chains below, sequenced in a study of naive and memory T cell subsets. Amplification of ligated cDNA took four PCR rounds with SP2 and nested alpha and beta constant primers. Using its own MiXCR run on the UMI-ligation and nested PCR reads, TCRdb lists one record per CDR3 protein. Among tens of thousands of distinct CDR3 sequences listed, nearly 6% were seen once. Treatment noted: skin biopsy from PPD injection site in Mantoux-positive individual. A UMI-containing oligonucleotide was joined by 3' ligation to the TCR cDNA template. This sample comprised skin, obtained from a tuberculin skin test site. Receptors were obtained from an adult in good health.

This clonotype has at least ten counts. The chain carries TRBV4-1 and TRBJ2-7; either TRBD1 or TRBD2 may supply D (5 bases each). Deletions cut 4 bases from V and 0 bases from J, with 13 bases between. Germline CDR1 is MGHRA and CDR2 is YSYEKL. The CDR3 loop spans 15 amino acids. DNA of the CDR3: TGCGCCAGCAGCCCATTTACGGGGCTCTCCTACGAGCAGTACTTC. Its translation is CASSPFTGLSYEQYF.

This clonotype was seen at least ten times. The V call is TRBV20-1, the J call TRBJ2-1; 7 nucleotides match TRBD2. Trimming removed 2 bases from V and 5 bases from J; junction bases left unmatched: 6. The length of the CDR3 is 14 residues. Germline CDR1 DFQATT, CDR2 SNEGSKA (reference sequence). DNA for the CDR3: TGCAGTGCTAGAACGGGGCGGGAGAACAATGAGCAGTTCTTC. It codes for CSARTGRENNEQFF.

This clonotype has at least ten counts. This chain uses TRBV20-1 with TRBJ2-1; D is tentatively TRBD1 or TRBD2 (5 bases each). Trimming pared 3 bases from V and 5 bases from J, leaving 17 bases between. The CDR3 runs 15 residues. CDR1 and CDR2 from the germline V gene are DFQATT and SNEGSKA (reference sequence). CDR3 amino acids: CSASVFGGLDNEQFF. Here the CDR3 DNA reads TGCAGTGCTAGTGTTTTTGGGGGATTAGACAATGAGCAGTTCTTC.

The gene calls are TRBV4-1 and TRBJ1-1; D remains unclear. Germline CDR1 is MGHRA and CDR2 is YSYEKL. The V gene lost 0 bases and the J gene lost 0 bases, with 14 bases spanning the gap. The CDR3 has 17 amino acids. The CDR3 loop is CASSQDRYRLMNTEAFF. In nucleotides, the CDR3 is TGCGCCAGCAGCCAAGATCGGTATAGATTAATGAACACTGAAGCTTTCTTT.

In its sample, this clonotype was seen a few times. The chain's CDR3 is CASSSLEAYEQYF. The CDR3, as DNA: TGTGCCAGCAGTTCTCTTGAGGCCTACGAGCAGTACTTC. The rearrangement links TRBV28 to TRBJ2-7; no clear D gene. The V gene lost 4 bases and the J gene lost 2 bases, with 9 bases spanning the gap. The CDR3 spans 13 residues. Per the germline V gene, CDR1 is MDHEN and CDR2 is SYDVKM.

This clonotype was observed a few times. The chain is built from TRBV6-2 or TRBV6-3 and TRBJ1-2; no clear D gene. The V and J ends lost 4 bases and 2 bases respectively, with 11 bases between them. The germline gives CDR1 MNHEY, CDR2 SVGEGT. The CDR3 has 14 residues. CDR3 region: CASSSNSRNYGYTF. The DNA of the CDR3 is TGTGCCAGCAGTTCGAACAGTCGCAACTATGGCTACACCTTC.

This clonotype was seen at least ten times. One end of the junction fails to match germline, which may point to a read error. The CDR3 DNA reads as TGCGCCAGCAGCGAAGAAGGAGGCTACGAGCAGTACTTC. This codes for CASSEEGGYEQYF. The chain recombines TRBV4-3 with TRBJ2-7, with a tentative D call TRBD2 (5 bases). The CDR3 has 13 amino acids. Looked up from germline, CDR1 is LGHNA and CDR2 is YSLEER.

V usage is TRBV24-1 and J usage is TRBJ1-5; D uncertain. Germline V gene data show CDR1 as KGHDR and CDR2 as SFDVKD. Trimming cost V 4 bases and J 2 bases, with 8 bases left between them. The CDR3 is 14 residues long. The CDR3 DNA reads TGTGCCACCAGTGACCTAGAGCGCAATCAGCCCCAGCATTTT. As protein: CATSDLERNQPQHF.

This clonotype was counted ten times or more. The gene calls are TRBV5-6 and TRBJ2-3, with TRBD1 as a possible D gene (6 bases). V was cut by 4 bases and J by 5 bases, with 11 bases left in between. Germline V gene lookup returns CDR1 SGHDT and CDR2 YYEEEE. CDR3 length: 13 amino acids. CDR3 bases: TGTGCCAGCAGCCGATTAGGGGGAGATACGCAGTATTTT. Translated: CASSRLGGDTQYF.

This rearrangement joins TRBV7-2 to TRBJ2-7; 9 bases are a match to TRBD2. V shed 1 base, J shed 0 bases, and the junction held 1 base outside the gene matches. The CDR3 is 15 amino acids. From germline, CDR1 is SGHTA and CDR2 FQGNSA. This chain's CDR3 is CASSLGSGSSYEQYF. The CDR3 nucleotides are TGTGCCAGCAGCTTAGGTAGCGGGAGCTCCTACGAGCAGTACTTC.

This clonotype has more than one count but fewer than ten. The chain couples TRBV7-6 to TRBJ2-7; a weak D match, TRBD2 (5 bases). This CDR3 is built from 13 residues. The germline V gene encodes CDR1 SGHVS and CDR2 FNYEAQ. V lost 5 bases and J lost 7, with 15 bases in between. The CDR3 loop reads CASSLRGAREQYF. CDR3 bases: TGTGCCAGCAGCCTACGGGGTGCGAGGGAGCAGTACTTC.

In its sample, this clonotype was seen many times. The rearrangement uses TRBV2 and TRBJ2-5; D is undetermined. Looked up from germline, CDR1 is SNHLY and CDR2 is FYNNEI. The V gene lost 8 bases and the J gene lost 5 bases, with 21 bases spanning the gap. CDR3 size: 15 residues. CDR3 residues: CASLRTSVLGETQYF. The CDR3 DNA sequence: TGTGCCAGCCTCAGGACGTCGGTCCTGGGGGAGACCCAGTACTTC.

At least ten counts were recorded for this clonotype. This rearrangement joins TRBV11-2 to TRBJ2-4, with 10 bases fitting TRBD2. Germline V gene data show CDR1 as SGHAT and CDR2 as FQNNGV. V gave up 1 base and J gave up 1 base; unmatched junction bases: 19. The CDR3 length is 22 residues. Here the CDR3 DNA reads TGTGCCAGCAGCTTAGCTCCGACCCCGATAGCGGGAGGTTTTCTGGCCAAAAACATTCAGTACTTC. This translates into CASSLAPTPIAGGFLAKNIQYF.

The chain is built from TRBV6-2 or TRBV6-3 and TRBJ1-1, with D hard to call. Germline-derived CDR1 and CDR2 are MNHEY and SVGEGT. The CDR3 contains 13 residues. V was clipped by 6 bases and J by 0 bases, with 8 bases between them. CDR3 in amino acids: CASSGPVNTEAFF. For the CDR3, the DNA is TGTGCCAGCAGCGGTCCCGTGAACACTGAAGCTTTCTTT.

The chain links TRBV15 to TRBJ1-2; 7 bases line up with TRBD1. The CDR3 contains 14 residues. The germline V gene encodes CDR1 LNHNV and CDR2 YYDKDF (reference sequence). V dropped 1 base and J dropped 6; count of bases not matched to a gene: 5. CDR3 amino acids: CATSRVGQINGYTF. In DNA form, the CDR3 reads TGTGCCACCAGCAGAGTGGGACAGATTAATGGCTACACCTTC.

This rearrangement joins TRBV30 to TRBJ2-7; no firm D call. Germline CDR1 reads GTSNPN; CDR2 reads SVGIG (reference sequence). This CDR3 is 10 amino acids long. V lost 3 bases and J lost 3, with 3 bases in between. CDR3 sequence: CAWRGYEQYF. The CDR3 DNA is TGTGCCTGGAGGGGCTACGAGCAGTACTTC. Based on the CDR3 plus reference TRBV30 and TRBJ2-7, the full variable domain is SQTIHQWPATLVQPVGSPLSLECTVEGTSNPNLYWYRQAAGRGLQLLFYSVGIGQISSEVPQNLSASRPQDRQFILSSKKLLLSDSGFYLCAWRGYEQYFGPGTRLTVT.